Listed below are T cell receptor beta chains from one sample, sequenced in a study of T cells in localized non-small cell lung cancer. Using immunoSEQ multiplex PCR, the repertoire was profiled, and TCRdb retains in-frame clones only, with some absent. The sample includes roughly 40,000 clones, approximately 89% of them seen just once. The source material was peripheral blood, sampled before any cancer treatment. These TCRs come from a woman aged 35 to 69 with stage I lung adenocarcinoma. Both conserved end residues are part of each CDR3. The D gene is left open where the match is weak. A clone size is listed for some rows: how often the clone was seen (once, few, many), or a class if it is expanded.

CDR3nt: TGTGCCTGGAGGGTGGCCAACGTCCTGACTTTC; CDR3aa: CAWRVANVLTF; v_gene: TRBV30; abundance: NA; len: 11; d_gene: NA; j_gene: TRBJ2-6
CDR3nt: TGCAGCGTTAGGACACCCTACGAGCAGTACTTC; CDR3aa: CSVRTPYEQYF; v_gene: TRBV29-1; abundance: NA; len: 11; d_gene: NA; j_gene: TRBJ2-7
CDR3nt: TGTGCCTGGAGTGCCGGGGATACGCAGTATTTT; CDR3aa: CAWSAGDTQYF; v_gene: TRBV30; abundance: NA; len: 11; d_gene: NA; j_gene: TRBJ2-3
CDR3nt: TGTGCCAGCAGTTTATTGATGAGGGGACGGAGAAACACTGAAGCTTTCTTT; CDR3aa: CASSLLMRGRRNTEAFF; v_gene: TRBV21-1; abundance: NA; len: 17; d_gene: NA; j_gene: TRBJ1-1
CDR3nt: TGTGCCAGCAGCCCAAGGGGACTAGCGGGAGTGAATGAGCAGTTCTTC; CDR3aa: CASSPRGLAGVNEQFF; v_gene: TRBV7-2; abundance: NA; len: 16; d_gene: TRBD2; j_gene: TRBJ2-1
CDR3nt: TGCAGTGGATGGACCCCCAATGAGCAGTTCTTC; CDR3aa: CSGWTPNEQFF; v_gene: TRBV20-1; abundance: NA; len: 11; d_gene: NA; j_gene: TRBJ2-1
CDR3nt: TGTGCCAGCACAACGTCCTGGATCAGCAATCAGCCCCAGCATTTT; CDR3aa: CASTTSWISNQPQHF; v_gene: TRBV28; abundance: few; len: 15; d_gene: NA; j_gene: TRBJ1-5
CDR3nt: TGTGCCAGCAGCTTGGAGGGGGGGATATATGGCTACACCTTC; CDR3aa: CASSLEGGIYGYTF; v_gene: TRBV5-4; abundance: few; len: 14; d_gene: NA; j_gene: TRBJ1-2
CDR3nt: TGTGCCAGCAGTGAAGGCGCGGAGCGGGGGCACAATGAGCAGTTCTTC; CDR3aa: CASSEGAERGHNEQFF; v_gene: TRBV25-1; abundance: NA; len: 16; d_gene: TRBD2; j_gene: TRBJ2-1
CDR3nt: TGTGCCAGCAGTCCCAGGGGGAACACTGAAGCTTTCTTT; CDR3aa: CASSPRGNTEAFF; v_gene: TRBV27; abundance: NA; len: 13; d_gene: NA; j_gene: TRBJ1-1
CDR3nt: TGTGCCTGGAGTGCTAGGAAACTCCTAGGATGGGGAGAGACCCAGTACTTC; CDR3aa: CAWSARKLLGWGETQYF; v_gene: TRBV30; abundance: NA; len: 17; d_gene: NA; j_gene: TRBJ2-5
CDR3nt: TGCGCCAGCAGCCAAGATCAAATACTGGGGGCCCTCCACTTT; CDR3aa: CASSQDQILGALHF; v_gene: TRBV4-1; abundance: NA; len: 14; d_gene: NA; j_gene: TRBJ1-6
CDR3nt: TGTGCCAGCAGCCCCCCTTGGGGGAGGGCCGAGGGCGGGGAGCTGTTTTTT; CDR3aa: CASSPPWGRAEGGELFF; v_gene: TRBV7-8; abundance: NA; len: 17; d_gene: TRBD2; j_gene: TRBJ2-2
CDR3nt: TGTGCCAGCAGTTTATACGAGCAGTACTTC; CDR3aa: CASSLYEQYF; v_gene: TRBV6-5; abundance: NA; len: 10; d_gene: NA; j_gene: TRBJ2-7
CDR3nt: TGTGCCAGCAGTTTAGGGGCGGGAGGTAGGAATACGCAGTATTTT; CDR3aa: CASSLGAGGRNTQYF; v_gene: TRBV27; abundance: NA; len: 15; d_gene: TRBD2; j_gene: TRBJ2-3
CDR3nt: TGTGCCAGCAGTTCTCCGGGACAGGGGAACTATGGCTACACCTTC; CDR3aa: CASSSPGQGNYGYTF; v_gene: TRBV28; abundance: NA; len: 15; d_gene: TRBD1; j_gene: TRBJ1-2
CDR3nt: TGTGCCAGTAGCCGTACCCCCGGGACTACCAATGAGCAGTTCTTC; CDR3aa: CASSRTPGTTNEQFF; v_gene: TRBV19; abundance: NA; len: 15; d_gene: TRBD2; j_gene: TRBJ2-1
CDR3nt: TGTGCCAGCAGCCCAATACATACACTAGCGGCCAACAATGAGCAGTTCTTC; CDR3aa: CASSPIHTLAANNEQFF; v_gene: TRBV11-2; abundance: once; len: 17; d_gene: TRBD2; j_gene: TRBJ2-1
CDR3nt: TGTGCCAGTAGTCCCCTCGGGAGCGTCCTAAGAGAGTTCTTC; CDR3aa: CASSPLGSVLREFF; v_gene: TRBV19; abundance: NA; len: 14; d_gene: NA; j_gene: TRBJ2-1
CDR3nt: TGTGCCAGCAGCTTGACTAGCGGGGCTTCCTACAATGAGCAGTTCTTC; CDR3aa: CASSLTSGASYNEQFF; v_gene: TRBV5-4; abundance: large; len: 16; d_gene: TRBD2; j_gene: TRBJ2-1
CDR3nt: TGCGCCAGCAGCTTGGAGGGCAGGGGATTAGATACGCAGTATTTT; CDR3aa: CASSLEGRGLDTQYF; v_gene: TRBV5-1; abundance: NA; len: 15; d_gene: NA; j_gene: TRBJ2-3
CDR3nt: TGTGCCAGCAGTGATCCGGGACACAGCTATGGCTACACCTTC; CDR3aa: CASSDPGHSYGYTF; v_gene: TRBV6-1; abundance: NA; len: 14; d_gene: NA; j_gene: TRBJ1-2
CDR3nt: TGTGCCAGTACCCCCTTGGGGGGCGGGGATACGCAGTATTTT; CDR3aa: CASTPLGGGDTQYF; v_gene: TRBV19; abundance: NA; len: 14; d_gene: NA; j_gene: TRBJ2-3
CDR3nt: TGTGCCAGCAGCTTGGCAGGGTTCACTGAAGCTTTCTTT; CDR3aa: CASSLAGFTEAFF; v_gene: TRBV5-6; abundance: NA; len: 13; d_gene: NA; j_gene: TRBJ1-1
CDR3nt: TGTGCCAGCAGCCCAAGGACTAGCGGGAGAGTCAACGAGCAGTACTTC; CDR3aa: CASSPRTSGRVNEQYF; v_gene: TRBV5-5; abundance: NA; len: 16; d_gene: TRBD2; j_gene: TRBJ2-7
CDR3nt: TGTGCCAGCAGTCAGGGAGTGGGCATCGGAGAGACCCAGTACTTC; CDR3aa: CASSQGVGIGETQYF; v_gene: TRBV25-1; abundance: NA; len: 15; d_gene: NA; j_gene: TRBJ2-5
CDR3nt: TGTGCCAGCAGTCGGACAGGGGGGAGGATCGGGGAGCTGTTTTTT; CDR3aa: CASSRTGGRIGELFF; v_gene: TRBV6-5; abundance: NA; len: 15; d_gene: TRBD1; j_gene: TRBJ2-2
CDR3nt: TGCAGCGTTGGAGGGAGGGGTTCCTACAATGAGCAGTTCTTC; CDR3aa: CSVGGRGSYNEQFF; v_gene: TRBV29-1; abundance: NA; len: 14; d_gene: TRBD2; j_gene: TRBJ2-1
CDR3nt: TGCGCCAGCAGCCAAAACCCGGGACGCCGAGACCGGCAGTTCTTC; CDR3aa: CASSQNPGRRDRQFF; v_gene: TRBV4-1; abundance: NA; len: 15; d_gene: NA; j_gene: TRBJ2-1
CDR3nt: TGTGCCAGCAGTTCCGGGATGGGCGCCCACGAGCAGTACTTC; CDR3aa: CASSSGMGAHEQYF; v_gene: TRBV27; abundance: NA; len: 14; d_gene: NA; j_gene: TRBJ2-7
CDR3nt: TGTGCCAGCAGCGAACAGGGGGTGTCCTACGAGCAGTACTTC; CDR3aa: CASSEQGVSYEQYF; v_gene: TRBV2; abundance: NA; len: 14; d_gene: TRBD1; j_gene: TRBJ2-7
CDR3nt: TGTGCCAGCAGCAATCCGGGACTAGGCACAGATACGCAGTATTTT; CDR3aa: CASSNPGLGTDTQYF; v_gene: TRBV11-1; abundance: NA; len: 15; d_gene: TRBD2; j_gene: TRBJ2-3
CDR3nt: TGTGCCAGCAGTGAAATACAGGGCCACGCTCATACGCAGTATTTT; CDR3aa: CASSEIQGHAHTQYF; v_gene: TRBV2; abundance: NA; len: 15; d_gene: NA; j_gene: TRBJ2-3
CDR3nt: TGCGCCAGCAGCGCTTCCGGGACTACCAGAGGGCAGTTCTTC; CDR3aa: CASSASGTTRGQFF; v_gene: TRBV5-1; abundance: NA; len: 14; d_gene: TRBD2; j_gene: TRBJ2-1
CDR3nt: TGTGCCAGCAGCTTACAAAGGGGTCTAGGGGCCGGAGAGACCCAGTACTTC; CDR3aa: CASSLQRGLGAGETQYF; v_gene: TRBV7-2; abundance: NA; len: 17; d_gene: NA; j_gene: TRBJ2-5
CDR3nt: TGTGCCAGCAGTTTTTGGGGGGCCCAAAATGAAAAACTGTTTTTT; CDR3aa: CASSFWGAQNEKLFF; v_gene: TRBV6-5; abundance: NA; len: 15; d_gene: NA; j_gene: TRBJ1-4
CDR3nt: TGTGCCTGGAGTGCGACTAGCGAAATAACCGGGGAGCTGTTTTTT; CDR3aa: CAWSATSEITGELFF; v_gene: TRBV30; abundance: NA; len: 15; d_gene: TRBD2; j_gene: TRBJ2-2
CDR3nt: TGTGCCAGCAGCTTGTACGGGGCACTCTCTGGAAACACCATATATTTT; CDR3aa: CASSLYGALSGNTIYF; v_gene: TRBV5-4; abundance: NA; len: 16; d_gene: NA; j_gene: TRBJ1-3
CDR3nt: TGTGCCTGGTCAGGTGGGTCCATCTACAATGAGCAGTTCTTC; CDR3aa: CAWSGGSIYNEQFF; v_gene: TRBV30; abundance: NA; len: 14; d_gene: NA; j_gene: TRBJ2-1
CDR3nt: TGTGCCAGCAGCGCGGGGAGCTCTGGGGCCAACGTCCTGACTTTC; CDR3aa: CASSAGSSGANVLTF; v_gene: TRBV11-3; abundance: NA; len: 15; d_gene: NA; j_gene: TRBJ2-6
CDR3nt: TGTGCCAGCAGGAAACAGAGGTACTCCAGAAAAGGACACTACGAGCAGTACTTC; CDR3aa: CASRKQRYSRKGHYEQYF; v_gene: TRBV27; abundance: few; len: 18; d_gene: NA; j_gene: TRBJ2-7
CDR3nt: TGTGCCAGCAGTCGAGCCGCACAGGGGGCAGACTACGAGCAGTACTTC; CDR3aa: CASSRAAQGADYEQYF; v_gene: TRBV7-6; abundance: NA; len: 16; d_gene: TRBD1; j_gene: TRBJ2-7
CDR3nt: TGTGCCAGCAGTCCAGGTTCGGGGGAAAAACTGTTTTTT; CDR3aa: CASSPGSGEKLFF; v_gene: TRBV2; abundance: once; len: 13; d_gene: NA; j_gene: TRBJ1-4
CDR3nt: TGTGCCTGGAGTGGTGGACTAGCGGGACAAGGGACCCAGTACTTC; CDR3aa: CAWSGGLAGQGTQYF; v_gene: TRBV30; abundance: NA; len: 15; d_gene: TRBD2; j_gene: TRBJ2-5
CDR3nt: TGTGCCACCAGCAGGACCGGGACAGGGCACGAAAAACTGTTTTTT; CDR3aa: CATSRTGTGHEKLFF; v_gene: TRBV15; abundance: NA; len: 15; d_gene: TRBD1; j_gene: TRBJ1-4
CDR3nt: TGCGCCAGCAGCCAAGTCGCCCGGGACAAGGCAGACTATGGCTACACCTTC; CDR3aa: CASSQVARDKADYGYTF; v_gene: TRBV4-1; abundance: NA; len: 17; d_gene: NA; j_gene: TRBJ1-2